This TCR beta chain stems from a study of OX40 agonist ivuxolimab in advanced cancers. Study overall: In this cohort, patients received ivuxolimab, an agonistic anti-OX40 (CD134) antibody. The dose-escalation cohort was about 86% male, with a mean age of around 60 years, ranging about 23 to 80.

V shed 5 bases and J 9 bases; nucleotides not matched to a gene: 6. The CDR3 covers 14 residues. The germline V gene encodes CDR1 MDHEN and CDR2 SYDVKM. Study-wide results and caveats: Antigens targeted by the expanded peripheral T cells were not determined. Averaging showed that CD8+ T cells had more expanded clones than CD4+ did.

Note on this clone: What it binds is not known.

Sequencing used immunoSEQ multiplex PCR; TCRdb keeps in-frame clones, though not all of them. The sample records 80,000 to 100,000 clones, less than 90% being singletons. The clonotype comes from an adult with an advanced solid tumor such as melanoma, head and neck, liver or kidney cancer. Sequenced here: CD4+ or CD8+ T cells sorted from blood, sampled in a trial of the OX40 agonist ivuxolimab. The gene calls are TRBV28 and TRBJ2-1, with 11 bases lining up with TRBD1. In DNA form, the CDR3 reads TGTGCCAGCAGTCCGGGGGGACAGGGGGGTGAGCAGTTCTTC. The encoded protein is CASSPGGQGGEQFF.